This TCR beta chain was identified in a study of blood T cell repertoires in COVID-19. About the study: The analysed material was cDNA or gDNA that came from T cells, B-cell-depleted T cells, or PBMCs.

Here immunoSEQ multiplex PCR was the method, and the copy in TCRdb shows in-frame clones only, minus some. The profile shows about 150,000 clones, about 90% of them singletons. The germline gives CDR1 SGHTA, CDR2 FQGNSA. This CDR3 contains 18 residues. Trimming shortened V by 2 bases and J by 0 bases, and 19 bases separated the two germline ends. This receptor was obtained from a man aged 50-60 years with acute or convalescent COVID-19. The sample comprised peripheral blood. V and J are TRBV7-2 and TRBJ1-1; D remains ambiguous. CDR3 sequence (DNA): TGTGCCAGCAGCTTAAGGGCCCCGGCAGGACTCATGAACACTGAAGCTTTCTTT. It yields the protein CASSLRAPAGLMNTEAFF. The entire variable domain, with the rest obtained from reference TRBV7-2 and TRBJ1-1, is as follows: GAGVSQSPSNKVTEKGKDVELRCDPISGHTALYWYRQSLGQGLEFLIYFQGNSAPDKSGLPSDRFSAERTGGSVSTLTIQRTQQEDSAVYLCASSLRAPAGLMNTEAFFGQGTRLTVV.